Below are 2 T cell receptor beta chains sequenced from a single sample in a study of T cell responses to AZD1222 COVID-19 vaccine. Repertoires were generated with immunoSEQ multiplex PCR, while TCRdb's copy carries only in-frame clones and drops some. The table has fewer than 65,000 clones, about 89% seen once. The starting material was peripheral blood, obtained 28 days after the second AZD1222 dose. These receptors were obtained from an adult who received the AZD1222 COVID-19 vaccine.

The DNA for the CDR3 is TGCGCCAGCAGCTCGGGACTGCGCTCTGGGGCCAACGTCCTGACTTTC. Translation: CASSSGLRSGANVLTF. The V and J genes are TRBV5-1 and TRBJ2-6, with D tentatively TRBD2 (6 bases). Trimming took off 3 bases at V and 0 bases at J, with 10 bases between the two ends. CDR1 is SGHRS and CDR2 is YFSETQ in the germline V gene. There are 16 residues in the CDR3.

CDR3 protein: CASSEIAGAIREQFF. The CDR3, as DNA: TGTGCCAGCAGTGAAATAGCGGGAGCTATAAGAGAGCAGTTCTTC. This sequence joins TRBV2 and TRBJ2-1, with 9 bases identical to TRBD2. The CDR3 consists of 15 residues. V gave up 2 bases and J gave up 10 bases; unmatched junction bases: 9. In germline, CDR1 is SNHLY, CDR2 FYNNEI.